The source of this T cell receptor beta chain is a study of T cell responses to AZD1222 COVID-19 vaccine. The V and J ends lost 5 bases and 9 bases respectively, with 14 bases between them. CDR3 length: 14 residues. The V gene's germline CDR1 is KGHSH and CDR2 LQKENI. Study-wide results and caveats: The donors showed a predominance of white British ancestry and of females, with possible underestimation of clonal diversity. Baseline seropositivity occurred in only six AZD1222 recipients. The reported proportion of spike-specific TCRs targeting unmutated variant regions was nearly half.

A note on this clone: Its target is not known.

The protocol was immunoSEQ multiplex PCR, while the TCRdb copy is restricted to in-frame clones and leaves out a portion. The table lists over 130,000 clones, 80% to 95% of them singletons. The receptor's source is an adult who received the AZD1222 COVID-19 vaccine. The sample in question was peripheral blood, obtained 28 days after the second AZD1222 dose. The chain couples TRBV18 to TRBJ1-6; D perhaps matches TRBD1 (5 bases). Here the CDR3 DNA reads TGTGCCAGCTCAAGTGCGGGGCTCGGTTCACCCCTCCACTTT. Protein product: CASSSAGLGSPLHF.